These T cell receptor beta chains were read from a single sample in a study of blood T cells in healthy people across ages. TCRdb re-derived calls from the 5' RACE reads in MiXCR, one entry per CDR3 protein. The repertoire holds about 970,000 distinct CDR3 sequences, around 54% seen once, with 20% to 25% in the top ten. Sequencing input: blood. The receptors stem from an older woman in good health. CDR3s include the opening cysteine and the closing phenylalanine or tryptophan. Fields, in order: J gene, D gene, V gene, clone size, CDR3 protein, CDR3 DNA. A D gene is named only where the DNA matches it firmly. Clone size is stated in some rows and not others, as once, few, many or a class when expanded.

TRBJ2-1 TRBD2 TRBV6-2/TRBV6-3 few CASSYSATSLPKQFF TGTGCCAGCAGTTACTCTGCGACTAGCCTGCCGAAGCAGTTCTTC
TRBJ2-1 NA TRBV6-2/TRBV6-3 NA CARSSRLGGRDEQFF TGTGCCCGCAGTTCGAGACTAGGGGGGAGGGATGAGCAGTTCTTC
TRBJ1-2 NA TRBV5-1 NA CASSLSTGKLSNYGYTF TGCGCCAGCAGCTTATCGACAGGAAAATTATCTAACTATGGCTACACCTTC
TRBJ2-6 NA TRBV12-3/TRBV12-4 few CASSLRDPGANVLTF TGTGCCAGCAGTTTAAGGGACCCTGGGGCCAACGTCCTGACTTTC
TRBJ2-1 TRBD2 TRBV27 NA CASTPRLAGGYNEQFF TGTGCCAGCACTCCGAGACTAGCGGGAGGATACAATGAGCAGTTCTTC
TRBJ2-2 TRBD2 TRBV11-2 NA CASSLEHLAVNTGELFF TGTGCCAGCAGCTTAGAGCATCTAGCGGTGAACACCGGGGAGCTGTTTTTT
TRBJ2-7 TRBD2 TRBV27 NA CASSLSIAGLAFPYEQYF TGTGCCAGCAGTTTATCGATCGCCGGACTAGCATTCCCCTACGAGCAGTACTTC
TRBJ2-1 NA TRBV20-1 NA CSARDRSESAYEQFF TGCAGTGCTAGAGATCGAAGCGAGAGCGCGTATGAGCAGTTCTTC
TRBJ2-5 NA TRBV7-2 NA CASSLAQGLRGTQYF TGTGCCAGCAGCTTAGCGCAAGGTCTGAGAGGGACCCAGTACTTC
TRBJ2-2 NA TRBV4-1 NA CASSHSNGGELFF TGCGCCAGCAGCCACAGTAATGGCGGGGAGCTGTTTTTT
TRBJ1-4 NA TRBV7-9 NA CASSSQSGREKLFF TGTGCCAGCAGCTCCCAGAGCGGGCGTGAAAAACTGTTTTTT
TRBJ2-1 TRBD2 TRBV7-9 NA CASSLESSGSIEQFF TGTGCCAGCAGCTTAGAGTCTAGCGGGAGTATTGAGCAGTTCTTC
TRBJ2-7 NA TRBV6-2/TRBV6-3 few CASRTAPYEQYF TGTGCCAGCAGGACGGCCCCCTACGAGCAGTACTTC
TRBJ2-3 NA TRBV15 few CATSRDVATDTQYF TGTGCCACCAGCAGAGATGTTGCCACAGATACGCAGTATTTT
TRBJ2-7 NA TRBV5-1 few CASSFTGGGSRGEQYF TGCGCCAGCAGCTTTACTGGTGGAGGAAGTCGAGGCGAGCAGTACTTC
TRBJ2-3 NA TRBV7-2 few CASSFSGRRTDTQYF TGTGCCAGCAGCTTTAGTGGCAGACGCACAGATACGCAGTATTTT
TRBJ2-7 NA TRBV12-3/TRBV12-4 few CASSTHRVEQYF TGTGCCAGCAGTACCCATAGAGTCGAGCAGTACTTC
TRBJ2-1 TRBD1 TRBV28 NA CASQGDNEQFF TGTGCCTCCCAGGGGGACAATGAGCAGTTCTTC
TRBJ2-3 NA TRBV7-2 few CASSTGQFARVTDTQYF TGTGCCAGCAGCACAGGACAGTTCGCCCGTGTTACAGATACGCAGTATTTT
TRBJ2-6 NA TRBV7-2 NA CATPGLSGANVLTF TGTGCCACTCCTGGGCTTTCTGGGGCCAACGTCCTGACTTTC
TRBJ2-3 NA TRBV6-6 NA CASSYSPETTDTQYF TGTGCCAGCAGTTACTCGCCTGAAACCACAGATACGCAGTATTTT
TRBJ1-2 NA TRBV6-1 few CASSEGQPYGYTF TGTGCCAGCAGTGAAGGGCAGCCCTATGGCTACACCTTC
TRBJ2-5 TRBD2 TRBV7-2 NA CASSTMRWPWTSGRETQYF TGTGCCAGCAGCACTATGCGCTGGCCCTGGACTAGCGGGAGGGAGACCCAGTACTTC
TRBJ2-1 NA TRBV29-1 NA CSGDYPHNEQFF TGCAGCGGTGACTACCCACACAATGAGCAGTTCTTC
TRBJ2-3 NA TRBV2 NA CASKAGGGTDTQYF TGTGCCAGCAAGGCGGGCGGTGGAACAGATACGCAGTATTTT
TRBJ1-5 NA TRBV12-3/TRBV12-4 NA CASSSLQTGLGQPQHF TGTGCCAGCAGTTCACTCCAAACAGGGTTGGGTCAGCCCCAGCATTTT
TRBJ2-2 TRBD2 TRBV3-1 NA CASSHRGGGELFF TGTGCCAGCAGCCACCGGGGGGGCGGGGAGCTGTTTTTT
TRBJ2-7 TRBD2 TRBV4-2 few CASSQSQLAESPYEQYF TGTGCCAGCAGCCAAAGTCAGCTAGCGGAGTCCCCCTACGAGCAGTACTTC
TRBJ2-1 NA TRBV27 NA CASSLLGGGGSNEQFF TGTGCCAGCAGTTTATTAGGGGGAGGTGGGTCCAATGAGCAGTTCTTC